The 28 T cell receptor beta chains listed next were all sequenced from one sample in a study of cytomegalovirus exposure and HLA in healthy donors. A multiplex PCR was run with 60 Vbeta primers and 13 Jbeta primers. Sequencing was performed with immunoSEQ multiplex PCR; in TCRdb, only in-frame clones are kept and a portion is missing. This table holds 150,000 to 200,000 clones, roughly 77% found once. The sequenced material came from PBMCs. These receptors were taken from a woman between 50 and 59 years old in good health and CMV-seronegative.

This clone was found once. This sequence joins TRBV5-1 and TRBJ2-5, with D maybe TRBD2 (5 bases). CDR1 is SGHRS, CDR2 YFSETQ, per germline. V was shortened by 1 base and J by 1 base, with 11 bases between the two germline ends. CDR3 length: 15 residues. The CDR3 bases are TGCGCCAGCAGCTTGCTCGAGCGGTTCCAAGAGACCCAGTACTTC. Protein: CASSLLERFQETQYF.

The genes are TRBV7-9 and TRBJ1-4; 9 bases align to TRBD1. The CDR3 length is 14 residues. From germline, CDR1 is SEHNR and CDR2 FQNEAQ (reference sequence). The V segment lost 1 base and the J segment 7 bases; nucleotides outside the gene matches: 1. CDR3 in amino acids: CASSLVQGAEKLFF. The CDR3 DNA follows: TGTGCCAGCAGCTTAGTACAGGGGGCTGAAAAACTGTTTTTT.

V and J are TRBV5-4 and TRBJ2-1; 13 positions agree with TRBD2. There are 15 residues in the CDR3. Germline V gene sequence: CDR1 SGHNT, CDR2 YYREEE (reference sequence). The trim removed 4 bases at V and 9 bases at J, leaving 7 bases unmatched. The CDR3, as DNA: TGTGCCAGCAGCGTGGGGGGACTAGCGGGGATTGAGCAGTTCTTC. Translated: CASSVGGLAGIEQFF.

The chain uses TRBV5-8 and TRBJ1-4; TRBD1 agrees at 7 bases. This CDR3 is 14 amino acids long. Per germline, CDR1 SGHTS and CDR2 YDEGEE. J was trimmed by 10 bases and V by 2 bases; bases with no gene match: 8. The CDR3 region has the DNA TGTGCCAGCAGCTTCCGACAGGGTCGGGGAAAACTGTTTTTT. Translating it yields CASSFRQGRGKLFF. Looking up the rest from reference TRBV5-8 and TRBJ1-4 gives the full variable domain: EAGVTQSPTHLIKTRGQQATLRCSPISGHTSVYWYQQALGLGLQFLLWYDEGEERNRGNFPPRFSGRQFPNYSSELNVNALELEDSALYLCASSFRQGRGKLFFGSGTQLSVL.

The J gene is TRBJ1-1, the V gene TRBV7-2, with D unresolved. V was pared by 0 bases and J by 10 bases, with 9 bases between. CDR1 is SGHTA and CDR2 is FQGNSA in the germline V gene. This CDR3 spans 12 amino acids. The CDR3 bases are TGTGCCAGCAGCTTAGCGTCGGGAATAGCTTTCTTT. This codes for CASSLASGIAFF.

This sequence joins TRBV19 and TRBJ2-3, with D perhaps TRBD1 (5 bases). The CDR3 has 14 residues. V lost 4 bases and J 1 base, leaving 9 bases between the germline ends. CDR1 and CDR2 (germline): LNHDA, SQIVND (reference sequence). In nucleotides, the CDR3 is TGTGCCAGTAGTACAGGGCACCGCACAGATACGCAGTATTTT. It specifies CASSTGHRTDTQYF.

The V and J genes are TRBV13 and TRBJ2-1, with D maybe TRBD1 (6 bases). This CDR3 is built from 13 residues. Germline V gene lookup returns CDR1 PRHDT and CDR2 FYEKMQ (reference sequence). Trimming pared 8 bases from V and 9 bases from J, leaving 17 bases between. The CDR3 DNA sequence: TGTGCCAGCCGCCCCGAGGGGGTAGGTGAGCAGTTCTTC. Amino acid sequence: CASRPEGVGEQFF.

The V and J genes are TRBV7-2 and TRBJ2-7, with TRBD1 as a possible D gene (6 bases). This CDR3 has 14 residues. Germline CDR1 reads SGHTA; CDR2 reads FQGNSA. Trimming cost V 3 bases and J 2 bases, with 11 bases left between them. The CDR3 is CASSFSGQTYEQYF. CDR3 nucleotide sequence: TGTGCCAGCAGCTTTAGTGGACAGACCTACGAGCAGTACTTC.

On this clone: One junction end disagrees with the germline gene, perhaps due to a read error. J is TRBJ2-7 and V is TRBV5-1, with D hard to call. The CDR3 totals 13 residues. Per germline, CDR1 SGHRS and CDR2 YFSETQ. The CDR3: CFFKQKAAYEQYF. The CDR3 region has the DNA TGTTTTTTCAAGCAGAAGGCGGCATACGAGCAGTACTTC.

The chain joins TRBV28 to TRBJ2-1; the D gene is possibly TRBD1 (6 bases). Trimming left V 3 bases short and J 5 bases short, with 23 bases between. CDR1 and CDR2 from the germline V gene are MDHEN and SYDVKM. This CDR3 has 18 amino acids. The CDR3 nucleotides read TGTGCCAGCAGTTTTAACGTCGGGGCAGGGGTACCCGACAATGAGCAGTTCTTC. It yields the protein CASSFNVGAGVPDNEQFF.

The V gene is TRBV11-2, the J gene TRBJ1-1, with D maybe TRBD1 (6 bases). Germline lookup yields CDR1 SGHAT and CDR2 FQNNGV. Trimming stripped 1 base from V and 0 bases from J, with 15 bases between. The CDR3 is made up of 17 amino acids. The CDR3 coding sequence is TGTGCCAGCAGCTTAGGGGGGACACGTATTATGAACACTGAAGCTTTCTTT. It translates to CASSLGGTRIMNTEAFF.

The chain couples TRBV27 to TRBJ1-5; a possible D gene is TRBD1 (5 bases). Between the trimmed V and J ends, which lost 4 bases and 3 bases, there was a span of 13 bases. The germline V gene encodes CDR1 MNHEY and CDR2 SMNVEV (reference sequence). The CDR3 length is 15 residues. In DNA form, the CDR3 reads TGTGCCAGCAGTTCCGGGGGAGGAAACAATCAGCCCCAGCATTTT. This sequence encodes CASSSGGGNNQPQHF.

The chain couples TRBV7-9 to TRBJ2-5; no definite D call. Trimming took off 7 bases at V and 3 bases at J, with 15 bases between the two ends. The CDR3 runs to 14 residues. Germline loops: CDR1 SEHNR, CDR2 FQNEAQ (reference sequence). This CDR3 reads CASIPGQAKETQYF. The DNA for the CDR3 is TGTGCCAGCATCCCCGGTCAGGCTAAAGAGACCCAGTACTTC.

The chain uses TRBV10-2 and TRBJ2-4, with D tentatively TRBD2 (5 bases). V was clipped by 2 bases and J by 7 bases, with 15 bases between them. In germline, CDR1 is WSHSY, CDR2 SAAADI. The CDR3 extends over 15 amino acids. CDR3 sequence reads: CASSEPGNPFNIQYF. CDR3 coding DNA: TGCGCCAGCAGTGAGCCGGGGAACCCTTTTAACATTCAGTACTTC.

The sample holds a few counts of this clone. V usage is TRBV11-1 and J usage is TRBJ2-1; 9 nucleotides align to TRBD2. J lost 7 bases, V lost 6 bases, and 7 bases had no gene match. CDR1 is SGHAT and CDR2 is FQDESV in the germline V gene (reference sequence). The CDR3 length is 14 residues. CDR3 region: CASSGGRAQNEQFF. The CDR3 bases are TGTGCCAGCAGTGGCGGGAGGGCACAAAATGAGCAGTTCTTC.

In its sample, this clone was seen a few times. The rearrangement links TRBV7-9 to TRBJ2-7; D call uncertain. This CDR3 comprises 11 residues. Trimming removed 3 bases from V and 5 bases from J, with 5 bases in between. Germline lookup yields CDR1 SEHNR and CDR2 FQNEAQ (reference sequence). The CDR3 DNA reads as TGTGCCAGCAGCTTGGTAGACGAGCAGTACTTC. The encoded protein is CASSLVDEQYF. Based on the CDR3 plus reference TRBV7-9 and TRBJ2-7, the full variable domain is DTGVSQNPRHKITKRGQNVTFRCDPISEHNRLYWYRQTLGQGPEFLTYFQNEAQLEKSRLLSDRFSAERPKGSFSTLEIQRTEQGDSAMYLCASSLVDEQYFGPGTRLTVT.

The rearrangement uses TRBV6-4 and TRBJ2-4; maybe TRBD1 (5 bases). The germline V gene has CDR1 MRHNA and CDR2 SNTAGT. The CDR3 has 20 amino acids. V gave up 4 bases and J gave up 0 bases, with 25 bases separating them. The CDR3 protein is CASSGSFVGQGILAKNIQYF. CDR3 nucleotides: TGTGCCAGCAGTGGGTCGTTTGTGGGGCAGGGAATCTTAGCCAAAAACATTCAGTACTTC.

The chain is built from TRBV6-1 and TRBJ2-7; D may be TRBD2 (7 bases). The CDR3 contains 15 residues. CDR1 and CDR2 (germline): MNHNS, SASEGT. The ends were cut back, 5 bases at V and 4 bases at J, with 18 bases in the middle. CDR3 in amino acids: CASSLFGGGGYEQYF. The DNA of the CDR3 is TGTGCCAGCAGTTTATTCGGCGGGGGCGGGTACGAGCAGTACTTC.

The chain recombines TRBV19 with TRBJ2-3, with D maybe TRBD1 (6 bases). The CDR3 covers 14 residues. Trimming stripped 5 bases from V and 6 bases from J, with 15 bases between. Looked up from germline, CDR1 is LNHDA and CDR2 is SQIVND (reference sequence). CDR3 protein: CASSVQGTGDTQYF. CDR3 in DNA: TGTGCCAGTAGTGTTCAGGGGACCGGGGATACGCAGTATTTT.

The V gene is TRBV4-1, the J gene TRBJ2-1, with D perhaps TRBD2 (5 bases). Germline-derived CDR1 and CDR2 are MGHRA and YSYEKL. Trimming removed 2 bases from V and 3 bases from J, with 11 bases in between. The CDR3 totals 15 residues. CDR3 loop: CASSQLGADYNEQFF. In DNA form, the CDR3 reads TGCGCCAGCAGCCAATTAGGAGCGGACTACAATGAGCAGTTCTTC.

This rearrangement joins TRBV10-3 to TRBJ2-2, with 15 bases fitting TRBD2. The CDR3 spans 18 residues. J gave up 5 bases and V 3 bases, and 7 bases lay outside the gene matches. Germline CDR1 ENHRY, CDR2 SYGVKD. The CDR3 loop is CAISDPLGLAGGTGELFF. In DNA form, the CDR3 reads TGTGCCATCAGTGACCCGCTCGGACTAGCGGGAGGGACCGGGGAGCTGTTTTTT.

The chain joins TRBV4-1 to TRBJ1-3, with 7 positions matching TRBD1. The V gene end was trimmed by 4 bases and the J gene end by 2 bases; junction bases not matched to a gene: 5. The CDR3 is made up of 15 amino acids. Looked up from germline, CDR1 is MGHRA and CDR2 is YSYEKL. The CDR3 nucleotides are TGCGCCAGCAGCCCCGTAGACAGGGCTGGAAACACCATATATTTT. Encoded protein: CASSPVDRAGNTIYF.

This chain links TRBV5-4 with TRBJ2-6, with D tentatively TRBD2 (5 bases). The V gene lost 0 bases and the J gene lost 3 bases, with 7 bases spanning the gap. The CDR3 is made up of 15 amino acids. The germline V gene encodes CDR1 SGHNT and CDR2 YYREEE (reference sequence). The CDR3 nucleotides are TGTGCCAGCAGCTTGGGGGGAGTTGGGGCCAACGTCCTGACTTTC. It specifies CASSLGGVGANVLTF.

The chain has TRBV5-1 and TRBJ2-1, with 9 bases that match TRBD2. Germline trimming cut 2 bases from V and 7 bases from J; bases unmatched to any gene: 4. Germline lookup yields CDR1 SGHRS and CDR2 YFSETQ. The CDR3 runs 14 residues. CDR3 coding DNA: TGCGCCAGCAGCTTTGCGGGAGGGGAGAATGAGCAGTTCTTC. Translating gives CASSFAGGENEQFF.

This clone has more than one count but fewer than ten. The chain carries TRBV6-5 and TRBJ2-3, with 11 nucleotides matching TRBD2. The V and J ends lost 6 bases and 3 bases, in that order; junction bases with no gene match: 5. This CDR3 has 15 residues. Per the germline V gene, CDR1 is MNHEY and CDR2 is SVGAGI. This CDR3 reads CASRPLAGETDTQYF. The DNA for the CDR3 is TGTGCCAGCAGGCCACTAGCGGGAGAGACAGATACGCAGTATTTT.

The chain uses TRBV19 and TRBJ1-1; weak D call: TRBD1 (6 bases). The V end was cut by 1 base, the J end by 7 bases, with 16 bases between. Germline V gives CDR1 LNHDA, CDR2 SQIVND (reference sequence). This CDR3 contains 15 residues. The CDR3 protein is CASSIGEQGTLEAFF. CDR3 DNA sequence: TGTGCCAGTAGTATAGGCGAACAGGGAACACTTGAAGCTTTCTTT.

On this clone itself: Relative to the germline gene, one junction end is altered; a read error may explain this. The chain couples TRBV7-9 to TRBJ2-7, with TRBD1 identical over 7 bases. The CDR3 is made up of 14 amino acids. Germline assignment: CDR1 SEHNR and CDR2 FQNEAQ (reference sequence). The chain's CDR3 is CSSSSRTGRNEQYF. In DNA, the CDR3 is TGTTCCAGCAGCTCGCGGACAGGCCGTAACGAGCAGTACTTC.

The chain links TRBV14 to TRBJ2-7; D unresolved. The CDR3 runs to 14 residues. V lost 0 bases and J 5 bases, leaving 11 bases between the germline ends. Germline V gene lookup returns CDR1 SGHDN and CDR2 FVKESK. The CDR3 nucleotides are TGTGCCAGCAGCCAAGATACGGCAGGCCACGAGCAGTACTTC. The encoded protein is CASSQDTAGHEQYF.